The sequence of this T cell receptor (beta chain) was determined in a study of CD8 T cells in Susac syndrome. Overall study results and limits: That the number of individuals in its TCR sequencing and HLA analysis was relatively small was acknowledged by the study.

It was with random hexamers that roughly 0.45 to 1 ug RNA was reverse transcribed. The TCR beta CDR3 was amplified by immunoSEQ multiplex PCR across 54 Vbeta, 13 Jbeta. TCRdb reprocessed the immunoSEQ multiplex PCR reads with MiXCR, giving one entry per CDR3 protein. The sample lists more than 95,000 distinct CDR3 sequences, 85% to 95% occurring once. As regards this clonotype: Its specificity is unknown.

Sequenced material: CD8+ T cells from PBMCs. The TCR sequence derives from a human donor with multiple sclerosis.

CDR3 amino acids: CASGEPGLAGPDTQYF. As DNA, the CDR3 is TGTGCTAGTGGGGAGCCGGGACTAGCGGGACCAGATACGCAGTATTTT. The V and J genes are TRBV12-5 and TRBJ2-3; 13 bases map to TRBD2. Germline CDR1 and CDR2: LGHNT and FRNRAP. V lost 6 bases to trimming and J lost 4 bases; unmatched junction nucleotides: 7. There are 16 residues in the CDR3. The entire variable domain, with the rest obtained from reference TRBV12-5 and TRBJ2-3, is as follows: DARVTQTPRHKVTEMGQEVTMRCQPILGHNTVFWYRQTMMQGLELLAYFRNRAPLDDSGMPKDRFSAEMPDATLATLKIQPSEPRDSAVYFCASGEPGLAGPDTQYFGPGTRLTVL.